This T cell receptor (beta chain) came from a study of blood T cell repertoires in COVID-19. The length of the CDR3 is 16 residues. Germline V gives CDR1 SGHDT, CDR2 YYEEEE. Between the trimmed V and J ends, which lost 1 base and 1 base, there was a span of 12 bases. Here immunoSEQ multiplex PCR was the method, and the copy in TCRdb shows in-frame clones only, minus some. Counted here are a few hundred thousand clones, approximately 78% occurring once; the ten biggest clones make up over 7%. The receptor was derived from a woman of 80 years or more with COVID-19, enrolled during active disease. The rearrangement joins TRBV5-6 to TRBJ1-5; no clear D. The sequencing sample was made of peripheral blood. In nucleotides, the CDR3 is TGTGCCAGCAGCTTGTTCGGGCGGGTGAGCAATCAGCCCCAGCATTTT. Translated, it gives CASSLFGRVSNQPQHF.